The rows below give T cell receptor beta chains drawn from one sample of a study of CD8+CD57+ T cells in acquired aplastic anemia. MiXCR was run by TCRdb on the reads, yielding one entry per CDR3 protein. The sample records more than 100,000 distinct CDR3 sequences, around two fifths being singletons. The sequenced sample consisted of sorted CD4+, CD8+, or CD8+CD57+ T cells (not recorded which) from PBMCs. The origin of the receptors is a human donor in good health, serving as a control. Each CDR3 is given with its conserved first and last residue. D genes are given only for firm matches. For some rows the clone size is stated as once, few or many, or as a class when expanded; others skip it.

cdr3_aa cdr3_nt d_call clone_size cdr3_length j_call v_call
CASSQVNNQPQHF TGTGCCAGCAGCCAGGTAAACAATCAGCCCCAGCATTTT - - 13 TRBJ1-5 TRBV5-6
CASSLDRAQTQYF TGTGCCAGCAGCTTAGACAGGGCACAGACCCAGTACTTC TRBD1 many 13 TRBJ2-5 TRBV5-8
CASSYSLAGGLGEQYF TGTGCCAGCAGTTACTCGTTAGCGGGGGGGCTAGGGGAGCAGTACTTC TRBD2 many 16 TRBJ2-7 TRBV6-6
CASSSSGQGTDTQYF TGCGCCAGCAGCTCTTCGGGACAGGGCACAGATACGCAGTATTTT TRBD1 many 15 TRBJ2-3 TRBV5-1
CASSFGRNEQFF TGTGCCAGCAGTTTCGGGCGCAATGAGCAGTTCTTC - - 12 TRBJ2-1 TRBV2
CASSPRDRGRLYEQYF TGTGCCAGCAGCCCCCGGGACAGGGGGAGGCTCTACGAGCAGTACTTC TRBD1 many 16 TRBJ2-7 TRBV9
CASSDPADTQYF TGTGCCAGCAGTGATCCAGCAGATACGCAGTATTTT - - 12 TRBJ2-3 TRBV2
CASRRHRWYF TGCGCCAGCCGGCGGCACAGGTGGTATTTT - - 10 TRBJ1-3 TRBV10-3
CASSESEAGWHGYTF TGTGCCAGCAGTGAAAGTGAGGCAGGGTGGCATGGCTACACCTTC - - 15 TRBJ1-2 TRBV2
CASRPGTLLNTGELFF TGTGCCAGCAGACCCGGGACCCTCCTGAACACCGGGGAGCTGTTTTTT - few 16 TRBJ2-2 TRBV6-1
CTTEDGPEAFF TGTACCACCGAGGACGGACCTGAAGCTTTCTTT - few 11 TRBJ1-1 TRBV28
CASSLEPVGGDYTF TGTGCCAGCAGCTTGGAACCAGTCGGGGGAGACTACACCTTC - - 14 TRBJ1-2 TRBV5-5
CASSESATEAFF TGTGCCAGCAGTGAATCGGCCACTGAAGCTTTCTTT - many 12 TRBJ1-1 TRBV2
CSARDRGQSVRNEQFF TGCAGTGCTAGAGATCGTGGCCAATCGGTGAGAAATGAGCAGTTCTTC - many 16 TRBJ2-1 TRBV20-1
CASTGTGSYNEQFF TGCGCCAGCACCGGGACAGGGTCCTACAATGAGCAGTTCTTC TRBD1 - 14 TRBJ2-1 TRBV5-1
CASSLLQGPNEKLFF TGTGCCAGCAGCTTATTACAGGGGCCTAATGAAAAACTGTTTTTT TRBD1 many 15 TRBJ1-4 TRBV7-9
CASRRDSRGNEQFF TGTGCCAGCAGACGGGACTCACGGGGAAATGAGCAGTTCTTC - many 14 TRBJ2-1 TRBV5-5
CASSSPPDTQYF TGTGCCAGCAGCTCCCCCCCAGATACGCAGTATTTT - - 12 TRBJ2-3 TRBV9
CASSSTGTGELFF TGTGCCAGCAGCTCGACAGGGACCGGGGAGCTGTTTTTT TRBD1 - 13 TRBJ2-2 TRBV7-3
CATSDTSGTGDEQYF TGTGCCACCAGTGATACATCCGGGACAGGGGACGAGCAGTACTTC TRBD1 - 15 TRBJ2-7 TRBV24-1
CAWQATSRDRAAGELFF TGTGCCTGGCAAGCAACAAGCCGGGACAGGGCGGCCGGGGAGCTGTTTTTT TRBD1 few 17 TRBJ2-2 TRBV30
CASSPGTGYERYF TGTGCCAGCAGCCCCGGGACGGGGTACGAGCGGTACTTC - - 13 TRBJ2-7 TRBV7-6
CASSEGLAKSQTQYF TGTGCCAGCAGTGAAGGTCTAGCGAAGAGCCAGACCCAGTACTTC - many 15 TRBJ2-5 TRBV2
CPSSLGRGSHEQYF TGTCCCAGCAGCTTAGGCAGGGGGTCTCACGAGCAGTACTTC TRBD1 - 14 TRBJ2-7 TRBV7-6
CASSKAAHSGANVLTF TGTGCCAGCAGCAAAGCAGCCCACTCTGGGGCCAACGTCCTGACTTTC - many 16 TRBJ2-6 TRBV9
CASSFSALGEKLFF TGCGCCAGCAGCTTCTCAGCCTTAGGTGAAAAACTGTTTTTT - many 14 TRBJ1-4 TRBV5-1
CASSPSPRLASYEQYF TGTGCCAGCAGCCCCTCACCGAGACTAGCCTCCTACGAGCAGTACTTC TRBD2 many 16 TRBJ2-7 TRBV13
CASSSPRGTGYTF TGTGCCAGCAGCTCACCCAGGGGGACCGGCTACACCTTC TRBD1 few 13 TRBJ1-2 TRBV5-6
CASSIGLRREAFF TGTGCCAGTAGTATAGGCCTACGACGGGAAGCTTTCTTT - many 13 TRBJ1-1 TRBV19
CSATGLAGGPREQFF TGCAGTGCGACCGGACTAGCGGGAGGGCCGCGTGAGCAGTTCTTC TRBD2 few 15 TRBJ2-1 TRBV20-1
CASSFDPRGELYSNQPQHF TGTGCCAGCAGTTTTGATCCCAGAGGCGAACTCTATAGCAATCAGCCCCAGCATTTT - - 19 TRBJ1-5 TRBV12-3/TRBV12-4